This paragraph reports one T cell receptor (beta chain). The antigen remains undetermined. Germline CDR1 and CDR2: LNHNV and YYDKDF (reference sequence). CDR3 length equals 15 residues. The junction had 8 bases not matched to a gene; V was cut back by 1 base and J by 7 bases. The assay was immunoSEQ multiplex PCR, and TCRdb's table has in-frame clones only and misses some. The sample contains tens of thousands of clones, approximately 70% of which appear only once. The record originates from a study of CD4 T cells in relation to SARS-CoV-2 and coronaviruses. The unexposed donors gave CD4+ T cells in about 2011-2019, prior to COVID-19. After about 10 days of culture, CD4+ T cells were isolated. PBMCs were plated at about 2 million per well in IL-2-containing medium.

The V gene is TRBV15, the J gene TRBJ2-7; 9 nucleotides agree with TRBD1. The sequence derives from a human donor in good health. What was sequenced was CD4+ T cells from PBMCs, cultured in vitro. DNA for the CDR3: TGTGCCACCAGCAGAGTACGGGACAGGGCGAAGGAGCAGTACTTC. As protein: CATSRVRDRAKEQYF. Filled out from reference TRBV15 and TRBJ2-7, the complete variable domain reads DAMVIQNPRYQVTQFGKPVTLSCSQTLNHNVMYWYQQKSSQAPKLLFHYYDKDFNNEADTPDNFQSRRPNTSFCFLDIRSPGLGDTAMYLCATSRVRDRAKEQYFGPGTRLTVT.